Below, one TCR beta chain is given with its context. The antigen is unknown. At one end, the junction sequence differs from germline, possibly due to a read error. This specimen belongs to a study of cytomegalovirus exposure and HLA in healthy donors. Findings and caveats of the study: Owing to their indistinguishability, certain V segments, notably TRBV6-2 and TRBV6-3, were excluded. Earlier analysis looked at TCR beta V segments, and most were productive about 87% or about 30% of the time. The likely explanation for a cluster of highly shared sequence variants was sequencing artifact.

The study ran its PCR with 60 Vbeta and 13 Jbeta primers. Original processing methods: Unique TCR beta chains numbered around 80 million in a later analysis, with some 9.9 million shared. The repertoire was sequenced with immunoSEQ multiplex PCR; TCRdb's copy has only in-frame clones and lacks some. V and J calls and clone size come straight from that table; D and trimming were deduced from the DNA. This sample has 160,000 or so clones, with around 88% found just once. The V gene's germline CDR1 is MNHNY and CDR2 SVGAGI (reference sequence). The CDR3 runs to 13 residues. Sequencing was done on a sample of PBMCs. J is TRBJ2-2 and V is TRBV6-6; D not resolved. The TCR was taken from a woman between 18 and 29 years old in good health and CMV-seronegative. In DNA form, the CDR3 reads TGTGCCAGCAGAGCGCTGAACGCCGGGGAGCTGTTTTTT. This encodes CASRALNAGELFF.